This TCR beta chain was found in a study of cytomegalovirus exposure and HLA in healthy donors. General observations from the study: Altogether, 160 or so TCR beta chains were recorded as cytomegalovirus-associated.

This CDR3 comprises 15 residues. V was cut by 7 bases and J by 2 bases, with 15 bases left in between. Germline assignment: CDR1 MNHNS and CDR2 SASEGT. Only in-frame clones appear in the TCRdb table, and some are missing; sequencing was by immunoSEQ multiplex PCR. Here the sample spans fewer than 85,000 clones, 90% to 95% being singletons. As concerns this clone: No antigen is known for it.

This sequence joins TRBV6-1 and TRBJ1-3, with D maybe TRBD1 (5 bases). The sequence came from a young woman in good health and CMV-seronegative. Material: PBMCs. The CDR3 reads CASTPPGQAGNTIYF. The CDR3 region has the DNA TGTGCCAGCACACCCCCAGGGCAGGCTGGAAACACCATATATTTT.